This passage covers 16 T cell receptor beta chains from one sample sequenced in a study of blood T cell repertoires in COVID-19. Sequenced by immunoSEQ multiplex PCR; TCRdb stores in-frame clones only, minus some. The sample yields a few hundred thousand clones, less than 90% seen once. The sequencing input was peripheral blood. The receptors here all came from a man in his 60s who had recovered from COVID-19.

The chain combines TRBV5-6 with TRBJ2-7; 10 bases are a match to TRBD2. There are 15 residues in the CDR3. V lost 0 bases, J lost 6 bases, and 6 bases stayed unmatched. CDR1 and CDR2 from the germline V gene are SGHDT and YYEEEE. The CDR3 nucleotides are TGTGCCAGCAGCTTGGGCCCAGCGGGGGGGCTCGAGCAGTACTTC. As protein: CASSLGPAGGLEQYF. Based on the CDR3 plus reference TRBV5-6 and TRBJ2-7, the full variable domain is DAGVTQSPTHLIKTRGQQVTLRCSPKSGHDTVSWYQQALGQGPQFIFQYYEEEERQRGNFPDRFSGHQFPNYSSELNVNALLLGDSALYLCASSLGPAGGLEQYFGPGTRLTVT.

The chain links TRBV28 to TRBJ1-4, with unresolved D. CDR1 and CDR2 (germline): MDHEN, SYDVKM. V gave up 7 bases and J gave up 0 bases, with 3 bases separating them. The CDR3 totals 12 residues. The CDR3 sequence is CASTTTNEKLFF. The DNA for the CDR3 is TGTGCCAGCACTACAACTAATGAAAAACTGTTTTTT.

The rearrangement uses TRBV27 and TRBJ2-7, with TRBD1 as a possible D gene (5 bases). Looked up from germline, CDR1 is MNHEY and CDR2 is SMNVEV (reference sequence). This CDR3 comprises 13 residues. The V gene lost 0 bases and the J gene lost 4 bases, with 7 bases spanning the gap. CDR3 coding DNA: TGTGCCAGCAGTTTATCGGGGCGTTACGAGCAGTACTTC. This translates into CASSLSGRYEQYF.

This clone has a single count. The chain links TRBV12-3 or TRBV12-4 to TRBJ2-2; no definite D call. The CDR3 spans 12 residues. V lost 2 bases to trimming and J lost 6 bases, with 4 bases between them. CDR3 region: CASSLWPGELFF. Written as DNA, the CDR3 is TGTGCCAGCAGTTTATGGCCCGGGGAGCTGTTTTTT.

V and J are TRBV9 and TRBJ1-2, with TRBD1 matching over 8 bases. Trimming at V came to 1 base and at J to 7 bases, leaving 3 bases not matched to a gene. The germline V gene has CDR1 SGDLS and CDR2 YYNGEE. The CDR3 runs 13 residues. Here the CDR3 reads CASSVSTGAGYTF. The CDR3 region has the DNA TGTGCCAGCAGCGTATCGACAGGGGCTGGCTACACCTTC.

The rearrangement joins TRBV6-4 to TRBJ1-1, with 10 positions matching TRBD1. Unmatched junction bases numbered 7, after V lost 5 bases and J lost 1 base. This CDR3 has 16 residues. Germline V gene lookup returns CDR1 MRHNA and CDR2 SNTAGT. The CDR3 region is CASSWDRGEGNTEAFF. The CDR3 DNA sequence: TGTGCCAGCAGTTGGGACAGGGGTGAGGGGAACACTGAAGCTTTCTTT.

The V and J genes are TRBV9 and TRBJ1-1, with D unclear. V lost 0 bases and J lost 1, with 10 bases in between. Per germline, CDR1 SGDLS and CDR2 YYNGEE. The CDR3 loop spans 15 amino acids. DNA of the CDR3: TGTGCCAGCAGCGTAGTCTTAATCCGGAACACTGAAGCTTTCTTT. Its translation is CASSVVLIRNTEAFF.

This clone was counted a few times. The chain recombines TRBV10-3 with TRBJ1-1, with 10 bases that match TRBD1. V shed 7 bases and J 2 bases; nucleotides not matched to a gene: 4. CDR1 and CDR2 from the germline V gene are ENHRY and SYGVKD. The CDR3 is made up of 14 amino acids. This chain's CDR3 is CAITGTGDNTEAFF. The CDR3 nucleotides read TGTGCCATCACCGGGACAGGGGATAACACTGAAGCTTTCTTT.

This chain connects TRBV14 to TRBJ1-1; TRBD1 matches 8 bases. The CDR3 contains 14 residues. Germline CDR1 reads SGHDN; CDR2 reads FVKESK. The J segment lost 5 bases and the V segment lost 4 bases, leaving 6 bases of the junction unmatched. The CDR3 DNA is TGTGCCAGCAGCCCCACCCGGACAGGGACTGAAGCTTTCTTT. This gives the protein CASSPTRTGTEAFF. Complete variable domain (other parts from reference TRBV14 and TRBJ1-1): EAGVTQFPSHSVIEKGQTVTLRCDPISGHDNLYWYRRVMGKEIKFLLHFVKESKQDESGMPNNRFLAERTGGTYSTLKVQPAELEDSGVYFCASSPTRTGTEAFFGQGTRLTVV.

V gene TRBV3-1 (or the pseudogene TRBV3-2) combines with J gene TRBJ1-6; TRBD1 matches at 8 bases. Losses at the gene ends were 6 bases for V and 8 bases for J; bases not matched to a gene: 6. Per germline, CDR1 LGHDT and CDR2 YNNKEL (reference sequence). The length of the CDR3 is 14 residues. DNA for the CDR3: TGTGCCAGCAGAAAGGACAGGGATCATTCACCCCTCCACTTT. Translated, it gives CASRKDRDHSPLHF.

The chain uses TRBV7-9 and TRBJ1-5; 7 nucleotides match TRBD1. Germline CDR1 reads SEHNR; CDR2 reads FQNEAQ (reference sequence). The CDR3 extends over 14 amino acids. V was pared by 3 bases and J by 4 bases, with 3 bases of the junction left unmatched. CDR3 region: CASSLTGQNQPQHF. DNA for the CDR3: TGTGCCAGCAGCTTGACAGGGCAGAATCAGCCCCAGCATTTT. Using reference TRBV7-9 and TRBJ1-5 for the parts outside the CDR3, the full variable domain is DTGVSQNPRHKITKRGQNVTFRCDPISEHNRLYWYRQTLGQGPEFLTYFQNEAQLEKSRLLSDRFSAERPKGSFSTLEIQRTEQGDSAMYLCASSLTGQNQPQHFGDGTRLSIL.

There are a few counts of this clone. The gene calls are TRBV6-5 and TRBJ1-2; possible D gene TRBD1, 5 bases. Germline lookup yields CDR1 MNHEY and CDR2 SVGAGI. The CDR3 loop spans 14 amino acids. V lost 7 bases to trimming and J lost 6 bases, with 18 bases between them. The CDR3 bases are TGTGCCAGCACTTTGGGCGGAGCAGGGAATGGCTACACCTTC. Translation gives CASTLGGAGNGYTF.

V is TRBV9 and J is TRBJ2-3, with 7 bases identical to TRBD1. Germline V lookup: CDR1 SGDLS, CDR2 YYNGEE. CDR3 length: 17 residues. Unmatched junction bases numbered 13, after V lost 2 bases and J lost 4 bases. In DNA, the CDR3 is TGTGCCAGCAGCGTGCCGCAGGGGGATGGCGGGCCAGATACGCAGTATTTT. It yields the protein CASSVPQGDGGPDTQYF.

The J gene is TRBJ2-1, the V gene TRBV24-1; 8 nucleotides match TRBD1. The germline gives CDR1 KGHDR, CDR2 SFDVKD. The CDR3 runs 15 residues. The V and J ends lost 9 bases and 0 bases, in that order; junction bases with no gene match: 6. The CDR3 DNA reads as TGTGCCACCTCCGAAACAGGGGGCTCCTACAATGAGCAGTTCTTC. As protein: CATSETGGSYNEQFF.

The gene calls are TRBV19 and TRBJ1-5; D possibly corresponds to TRBD1 (6 bases). V dropped 5 bases and J dropped 6 bases, with 11 bases sitting between them. The CDR3 contains 13 residues. CDR1 is LNHDA, CDR2 SQIVND, per germline (reference sequence). The chain's CDR3 is CASSQQGLQPQHF. As DNA, the CDR3 is TGTGCCAGTAGTCAACAGGGCCTTCAGCCCCAGCATTTT.

The rearrangement joins TRBV5-4 to TRBJ1-1; tentative D call: TRBD1 (5 bases). The V end lost 3 bases, the J end lost 4 bases, and 16 bases lay between the germline ends. The CDR3 consists of 15 residues. CDR1 is SGHNT and CDR2 is YYREEE in the germline V gene (reference sequence). The CDR3 DNA follows: TGTGCCAGCAGCTGGGCGTCCCGGGGGACCACTGAAGCTTTCTTT. Translation: CASSWASRGTTEAFF.